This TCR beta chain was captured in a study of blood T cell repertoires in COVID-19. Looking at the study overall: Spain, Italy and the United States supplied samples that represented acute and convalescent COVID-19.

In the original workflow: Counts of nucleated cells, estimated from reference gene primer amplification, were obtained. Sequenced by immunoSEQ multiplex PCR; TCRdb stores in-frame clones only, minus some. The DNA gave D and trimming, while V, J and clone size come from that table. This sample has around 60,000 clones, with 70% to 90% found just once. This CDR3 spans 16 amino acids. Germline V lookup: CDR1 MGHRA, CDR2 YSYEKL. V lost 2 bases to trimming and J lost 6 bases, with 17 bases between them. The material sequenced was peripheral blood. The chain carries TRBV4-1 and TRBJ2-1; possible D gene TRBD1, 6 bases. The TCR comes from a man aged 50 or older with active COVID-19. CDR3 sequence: CASSQRSGGAINEQFF. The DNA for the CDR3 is TGCGCCAGCAGCCAACGTAGTGGGGGCGCAATCAATGAGCAGTTCTTC.